Below, 23 T cell receptor beta chains from the same sample are listed, as sequenced in a study of T cells in localized non-small cell lung cancer. Only in-frame clones appear in the TCRdb table, and some are missing; sequencing was by immunoSEQ multiplex PCR. The sample records 23,000 or so clones, 86% being singletons. This material consisted of peripheral blood, taken before any cancer treatment. Every receptor here comes from a male donor aged 60 or over with stage II squamous cell lung carcinoma.

This clone has just a few counts. The CDR3 here is CASSQGARGNTEAFF. The CDR3 region has the DNA TGCGCCAGCAGCCAAGGGGCAAGAGGGAACACTGAAGCTTTCTTT. The chain has TRBV4-3 and TRBJ1-1, with unresolved D. Between the trimmed V and J ends, which lost 1 base and 1 base, there was a span of 10 bases. Germline CDR1 reads LGHNA; CDR2 reads YSLEER. The CDR3 loop spans 15 amino acids.

The V and J genes are TRBV4-3 and TRBJ1-1; D not certain. V gave up 5 bases and J gave up 1 base, with 14 bases separating them. The CDR3 consists of 15 residues. Looked up from germline, CDR1 is LGHNA and CDR2 is YSLEER. CDR3 sequence reads: CASSTQLYGNTEAFF. The CDR3, as DNA: TGCGCCAGCAGCACACAACTCTACGGGAACACTGAAGCTTTCTTT.

The rearrangement links TRBV30 to TRBJ1-5; the D is unclear. The CDR3 is made up of 14 amino acids. CDR1 and CDR2 from the germline V gene are GTSNPN and SVGIG (reference sequence). V was cut by 3 bases and J by 1 base, with 10 bases left in between. The CDR3 loop reads CAWSREGSNQPQHF. DNA for the CDR3: TGTGCCTGGAGCCGGGAGGGAAGCAATCAGCCCCAGCATTTT.

The chain employs TRBV20-1 and TRBJ1-1, with 8 bases fitting TRBD1. CDR1 is DFQATT and CDR2 is SNEGSKA in the germline V gene (reference sequence). V lost 7 bases and J lost 9; bases outside the gene matches: 7. CDR3 length equals 11 residues. CDR3 sequence: CSGDRGSKAFF. The CDR3 region has the DNA TGCAGTGGCGACAGGGGCTCCAAAGCTTTCTTT.

This clone was found once. The V and J genes are TRBV28 and TRBJ2-7; D gene uncertain. Germline V lookup: CDR1 MDHEN, CDR2 SYDVKM. This CDR3 contains 14 residues. Between the trimmed V and J ends, which lost 8 bases and 2 bases, there was a span of 16 bases. For the CDR3, the DNA is TGTGCCAGCGGCCCTCAAAGCTTCCCCTACGAGCAGTACTTC. Translated: CASGPQSFPYEQYF.

The J gene is TRBJ2-1, the V gene TRBV9; possible D gene TRBD2, 6 bases. This CDR3 has 15 residues. CDR1 SGDLS and CDR2 YYNGEE come from the germline V gene. The germline V and J ends were trimmed by 2 bases and 4 bases, with 13 bases remaining between them. The CDR3 is CASSVGSDYYNEQFF. For the CDR3, the DNA is TGTGCCAGCAGCGTTGGATCGGACTATTACAATGAGCAGTTCTTC.

In DNA, the CDR3 is TGTGCCAGTAGTACGGGGCAGGCGAACACCGGGGAGCTGTTTTTT. Protein product: CASSTGQANTGELFF. The chain employs TRBV19 and TRBJ2-2; D may be TRBD1 or TRBD2 (5 bases each). This CDR3 has 15 amino acids. In germline, CDR1 is LNHDA, CDR2 SQIVND (reference sequence). With 4 bases removed from V and 0 bases from J, the gap between germline ends came to 9 bases.

V usage is TRBV29-1 and J usage is TRBJ1-2; 9 nucleotides align to TRBD1. This CDR3 spans 13 amino acids. With 6 bases clipped from V and 7 bases from J, the junction kept 9 bases outside the gene matches. Germline CDR1 SQVTM, CDR2 ANQGSEA. The CDR3 DNA sequence: TGCAGCGTCGCGGACAGGGGAAGAAGTGGCTACACCTTC. Translating gives CSVADRGRSGYTF.

This clone appeared a single time. The rearrangement uses TRBV29-1 and TRBJ2-3; TRBD2 matches 12 bases. V dropped 8 bases and J dropped 4; count of bases not matched to a gene: 10. Germline loops: CDR1 SQVTM, CDR2 ANQGSEA. The CDR3 contains 15 residues. CDR3 residues: CSHGVASGRADTQYF. The CDR3 nucleotides read TGCAGCCATGGGGTGGCTAGCGGGAGGGCAGATACGCAGTATTTT.

V usage is TRBV7-2 and J usage is TRBJ2-7; D remains ambiguous. This CDR3 contains 15 residues. From germline, CDR1 is SGHTA and CDR2 FQGNSA. V was pared by 1 base and J by 6 bases, with 16 bases between. CDR3: CASSLVGARVSEQYF. The CDR3 nucleotides are TGTGCCAGCAGCTTAGTAGGAGCCAGAGTTTCCGAGCAGTACTTC.

The chain combines TRBV18 with TRBJ1-4; no reliable D call. CDR3 size: 16 residues. The germline V and J ends were trimmed by 3 bases and 0 bases, with 11 bases remaining between them. Germline-derived CDR1 and CDR2 are KGHSH and LQKENI. The CDR3 spells CASSPGPWATNEKLFF. The CDR3 region has the DNA TGTGCCAGCTCACCGGGCCCATGGGCAACTAATGAAAAACTGTTTTTT.

V and J are TRBV4-2 and TRBJ1-1, with D maybe TRBD1 (5 bases). The length of the CDR3 is 14 residues. The ends were cut back, 1 base at V and 5 bases at J, with 11 bases in the middle. Per the germline V gene, CDR1 is LGHNA and CDR2 is YNFKEQ. CDR3 nucleotide sequence: TGTGCCAGCAGCCAAGGTAGGGGAGGGACTGAAGCTTTCTTT. Its protein is CASSQGRGGTEAFF.

The chain recombines TRBV5-5 with TRBJ2-3; the D call may be TRBD1 or TRBD2 (5 bases each). Germline loops: CDR1 SGHKS, CDR2 YYEKEE (reference sequence). The CDR3 is made up of 15 amino acids. Trimming removed 0 bases from V and 4 bases from J, with 12 bases in between. The CDR3 region has the DNA TGTGCCAGCAGCTTGGAGAGGGGTCGGGCAGATACGCAGTATTTT. It specifies CASSLERGRADTQYF. The whole variable domain, remainder taken from reference TRBV5-5 and TRBJ2-3, is DAGVTQSPTHLIKTRGQQVTLRCSPISGHKSVSWYQQVLGQGPQFIFQYYEKEERGRGNFPDRFSARQFPNYSSELNVNALLLGDSALYLCASSLERGRADTQYFGPGTRLTVL.

This chain joins TRBV2 and TRBJ1-5; 7 bases fit TRBD1. The V gene's germline CDR1 is SNHLY and CDR2 FYNNEI. The CDR3 contains 15 residues. J lost 7 bases, V lost 6 bases, and 12 bases had no gene match. CDR3 bases: TGTGCCAGCAGCCCAGGGGGGTTCCCGGGACAGCCCCAGCATTTT. It is translated as CASSPGGFPGQPQHF.

This clone was found once. The chain is built from TRBV6-1 and TRBJ2-7; no clear D gene. CDR1 is MNHNS and CDR2 is SASEGT in the germline V gene. This CDR3 contains 15 residues. The germline V and J ends were trimmed by 2 bases and 1 base, with 12 bases remaining between them. The CDR3 sequence is CASSELYGASYEQYF. CDR3 bases: TGTGCCAGCAGTGAATTATATGGTGCATCCTACGAGCAGTACTTC.

The gene calls are TRBV21-1 and TRBJ1-5. TRBV21-1 is a pseudogene segment. The CDR3 is 17 amino acids. Here the CDR3 DNA reads TGTGCCAGCAGCTCCCGGGACGCTAGATATAGCAATCAGCCCCAGCATTTT. Its protein product is CASSSRDARYSNQPQHF.

The chain employs TRBV28 and TRBJ1-2; 9 bases fit TRBD1. Germline trimming cut 6 bases from V and 6 bases from J; bases unmatched to any gene: 5. The CDR3 runs to 13 residues. Germline lookup yields CDR1 MDHEN and CDR2 SYDVKM. DNA for the CDR3: TGTGCCAGCAGCCGGACAGGGGAGAATGGCTACACCTTC. This sequence encodes CASSRTGENGYTF.

The J gene is TRBJ1-5, the V gene TRBV6-5; D is possibly TRBD1 (5 bases). CDR1 MNHEY and CDR2 SVGAGI come from the germline V gene. The CDR3 has 15 residues. Trimming left V 3 bases short and J 0 bases short, with 9 bases between. The CDR3 DNA follows: TGTGCCAGCAGTTATGCGGGGGATAGCAATCAGCCCCAGCATTTT. Protein sequence: CASSYAGDSNQPQHF.

The chain employs TRBV13 and TRBJ1-4; D is unresolved. Germline CDR1 reads PRHDT; CDR2 reads FYEKMQ (reference sequence). The CDR3 sequence is 17 residues long. Trimming stripped 0 bases from V and 7 bases from J, with 18 bases between. CDR3 amino acids: CASSLGPEGPPSEKLFF. Written as DNA, the CDR3 is TGTGCCAGCAGCTTAGGCCCCGAAGGACCTCCGAGTGAAAAACTGTTTTTT.

The chain links TRBV28 to TRBJ2-7, with TRBD2 matching over 11 bases. The CDR3 spans 14 residues. Trimming took 6 bases from V and 2 from J; bases not matched to a gene: 3. CDR1 and CDR2 from the germline V gene are MDHEN and SYDVKM. CDR3 nucleotides: TGTGCCAGCAGAACTAGCGGGGGAGCCTACGAGCAGTACTTC. Amino acid sequence: CASRTSGGAYEQYF. Full variable domain (missing parts from reference TRBV28 and TRBJ2-7): DVKVTQSSRYLVKRTGEKVFLECVQDMDHENMFWYRQDPGLGLRLIYFSYDVKMKEKGDIPEGYSVSREKKERFSLILESASTNQTSMYLCASRTSGGAYEQYFGPGTRLTVT.

V usage is TRBV19 and J usage is TRBJ1-1, with TRBD1 as a possible D gene (6 bases). Germline CDR1 LNHDA, CDR2 SQIVND (reference sequence). The V gene lost 8 bases and the J gene lost 5 bases, with 24 bases spanning the gap. The CDR3 spans 16 residues. The CDR3 bases are TGTGCCAGTCAAGTGGGGGCCAGAGGGGCAGAGACTGAAGCTTTCTTT. It yields the protein CASQVGARGAETEAFF. The variable domain in full, completed from reference TRBV19 and TRBJ1-1, reads DGGITQSPKYLFRKEGQNVTLSCEQNLNHDAMYWYRQDPGQGLRLIYYSQIVNDFQKGDIAEGYSVSREKKESFPLTVTSAQKNPTAFYLCASQVGARGAETEAFFGQGTRLTVV.

The chain couples TRBV6-6 to TRBJ2-7, with D perhaps TRBD1 (6 bases). Trimming cost V 5 bases and J 4 bases, with 15 bases left between them. The CDR3 is 14 residues long. Germline CDR1 MNHNY, CDR2 SVGAGI (reference sequence). CDR3 nucleotides: TGTGCCAGCAGTACCGGAACAGGGTGGTACGAGCAGTACTTC. This encodes CASSTGTGWYEQYF.

The V gene is TRBV4-2, the J gene TRBJ2-5; D possibly uses TRBD1 or TRBD2 (6 bases each). Germline lookup yields CDR1 LGHNA and CDR2 YNFKEQ. This CDR3 has 15 residues. V was trimmed by 1 base and J by 4 bases, leaving 13 bases between them. The CDR3 protein is CASSQGSGAPETQYF. CDR3 nucleotide sequence: TGTGCCAGCAGCCAAGGATCGGGGGCTCCAGAGACCCAGTACTTC.